This TCR beta chain stems from a study of cytomegalovirus exposure and HLA in healthy donors. Findings and caveats of the study: Immune exposure data for these donors was limited to CMV serostatus. Analyzed later, association rates of TCRs varied across HLA loci, with DRB1 most and HLA-C fewest. HLA allele associations emerged for about 18,000 TCR beta sequences in a later analysis, at 0.05 false discovery rate. Common viral pathogens seemed, in a later analysis, to connect with several of the most significant clusters.

Per the germline V gene, CDR1 is MNHEY and CDR2 is SMNVEV (reference sequence). V lost 4 bases, J lost 1 base, and 14 bases lay in between. CDR3 length equals 16 residues. PCR was performed using 60 Vbeta and 13 Jbeta primers. Here immunoSEQ multiplex PCR was the method, and the copy in TCRdb shows in-frame clones only, minus some. The table lists 150,000 or so clones, 68% of them singletons. Concerning this clone itself: Its antigen is as yet unknown.

This rearrangement joins TRBV27 to TRBJ2-1; D perhaps matches TRBD1 (5 bases). This TCR came from a man under 40 in good health and CMV-seropositive. Sequenced sample: PBMCs. The CDR3 nucleotides read TGTGCCAGCAGTTCACAGGAGCCGACATCCTACAATGAGCAGTTCTTC. Its protein is CASSSQEPTSYNEQFF.